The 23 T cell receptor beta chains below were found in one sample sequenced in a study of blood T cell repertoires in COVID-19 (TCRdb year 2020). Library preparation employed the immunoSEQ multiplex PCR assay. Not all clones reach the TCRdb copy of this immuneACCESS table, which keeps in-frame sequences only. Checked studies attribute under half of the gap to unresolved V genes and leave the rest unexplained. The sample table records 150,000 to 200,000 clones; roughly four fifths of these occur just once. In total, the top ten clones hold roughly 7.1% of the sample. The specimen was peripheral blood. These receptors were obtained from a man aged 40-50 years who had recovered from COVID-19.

CDR3 protein: CASRDTGAYEQYF. The CDR3, as DNA: TGCGCCAGCAGAGATACAGGGGCCTACGAGCAGTACTTC. The chain employs TRBV5-1 and TRBJ2-7; 7 bases map to TRBD1. The V segment lost 5 bases and the J segment 2 bases; nucleotides outside the gene matches: 4. Germline CDR1 is SGHRS and CDR2 is YFSETQ. This CDR3 is built from 13 residues.

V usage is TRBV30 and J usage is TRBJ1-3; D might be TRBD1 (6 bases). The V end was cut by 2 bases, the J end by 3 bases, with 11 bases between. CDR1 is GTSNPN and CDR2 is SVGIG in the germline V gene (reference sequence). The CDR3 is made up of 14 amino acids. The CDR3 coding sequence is TGTGCCTGGAGTTCAGGGGCGCTTGGAAACACCATATATTTT. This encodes CAWSSGALGNTIYF.

CDR3 in DNA: TGTGCCAGCAGCTTGAGTTGGGACAGGGGGTCCTGGGGACAAGAGACCCAGTACTTC. Its translation is CASSLSWDRGSWGQETQYF. The gene calls are TRBV5-8 and TRBJ2-5; 11 bases map to TRBD1. The CDR3 is 19 amino acids. The V segment lost 1 base and the J segment 2 bases; nucleotides outside the gene matches: 13. CDR1 SGHTS and CDR2 YDEGEE come from the germline V gene.

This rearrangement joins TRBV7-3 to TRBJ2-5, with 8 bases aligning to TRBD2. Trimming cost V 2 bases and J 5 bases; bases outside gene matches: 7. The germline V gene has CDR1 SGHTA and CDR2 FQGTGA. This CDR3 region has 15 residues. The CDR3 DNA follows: TGTGCCAGCAGCTTAGGACCCGGGAGGGGTGAGACCCAGTACTTC. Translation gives CASSLGPGRGETQYF.

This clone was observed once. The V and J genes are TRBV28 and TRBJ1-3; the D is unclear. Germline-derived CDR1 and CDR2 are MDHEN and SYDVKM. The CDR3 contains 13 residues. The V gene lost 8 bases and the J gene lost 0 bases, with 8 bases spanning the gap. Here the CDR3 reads CASAGHSGNTIYF. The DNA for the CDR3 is TGTGCCAGCGCTGGGCACTCTGGAAACACCATATATTTT.

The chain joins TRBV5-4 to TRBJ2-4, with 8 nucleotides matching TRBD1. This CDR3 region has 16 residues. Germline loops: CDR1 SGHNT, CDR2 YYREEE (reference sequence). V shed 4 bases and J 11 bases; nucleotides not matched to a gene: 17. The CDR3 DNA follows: TGTGCCAGCAGCCCCACAGGGACAGGAGGCCTCGCCTTTCAGTACTTC. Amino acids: CASSPTGTGGLAFQYF.

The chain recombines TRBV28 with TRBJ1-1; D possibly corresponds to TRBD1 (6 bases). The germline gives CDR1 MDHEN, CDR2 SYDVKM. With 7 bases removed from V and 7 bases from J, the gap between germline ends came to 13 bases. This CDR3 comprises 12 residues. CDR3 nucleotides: TGTGCCAGCAACACAGGGCCCCTTGAAGCTTTCTTT. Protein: CASNTGPLEAFF.

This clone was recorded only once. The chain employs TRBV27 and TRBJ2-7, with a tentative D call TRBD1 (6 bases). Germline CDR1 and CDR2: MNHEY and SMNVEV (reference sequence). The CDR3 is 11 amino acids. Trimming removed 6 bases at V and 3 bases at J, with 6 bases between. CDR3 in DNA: TGTGCCAGCAGACAGGGCTACGAGCAGTACTTC. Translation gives CASRQGYEQYF.

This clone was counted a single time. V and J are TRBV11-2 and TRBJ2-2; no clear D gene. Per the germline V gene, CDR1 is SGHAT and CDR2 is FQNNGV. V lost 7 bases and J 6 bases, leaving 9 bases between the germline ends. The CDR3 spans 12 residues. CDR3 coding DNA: TGTGCCAGCAATTTTATCGCCGGGGAGCTGTTTTTT. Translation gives CASNFIAGELFF.

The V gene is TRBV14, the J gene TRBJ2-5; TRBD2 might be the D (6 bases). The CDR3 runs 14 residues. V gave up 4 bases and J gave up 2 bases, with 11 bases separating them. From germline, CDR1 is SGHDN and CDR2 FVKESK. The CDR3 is CASSRGRNQETQYF. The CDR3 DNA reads TGTGCCAGCAGCCGAGGGAGGAATCAAGAGACCCAGTACTTC. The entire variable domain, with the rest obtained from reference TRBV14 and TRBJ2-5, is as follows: EAGVTQFPSHSVIEKGQTVTLRCDPISGHDNLYWYRRVMGKEIKFLLHFVKESKQDESGMPNNRFLAERTGGTYSTLKVQPAELEDSGVYFCASSRGRNQETQYFGPGTRLLVL.

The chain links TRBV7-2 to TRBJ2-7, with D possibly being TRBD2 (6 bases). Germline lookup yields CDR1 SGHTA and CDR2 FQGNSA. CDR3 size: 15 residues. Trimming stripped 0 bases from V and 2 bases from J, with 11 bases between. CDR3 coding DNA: TGTGCCAGCAGCTTAGCTAGCGGTAACACCTACGAGCAGTACTTC. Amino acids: CASSLASGNTYEQYF. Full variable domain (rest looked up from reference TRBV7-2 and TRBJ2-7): GAGVSQSPSNKVTEKGKDVELRCDPISGHTALYWYRQSLGQGLEFLIYFQGNSAPDKSGLPSDRFSAERTGGSVSTLTIQRTQQEDSAVYLCASSLASGNTYEQYFGPGTRLTVT.

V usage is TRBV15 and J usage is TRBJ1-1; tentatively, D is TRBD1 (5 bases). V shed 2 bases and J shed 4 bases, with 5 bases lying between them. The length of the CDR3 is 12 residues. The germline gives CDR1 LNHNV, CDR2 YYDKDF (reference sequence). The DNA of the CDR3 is TGTGCCACCAGCAGACAGGGCACTGAAGCTTTCTTT. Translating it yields CATSRQGTEAFF.

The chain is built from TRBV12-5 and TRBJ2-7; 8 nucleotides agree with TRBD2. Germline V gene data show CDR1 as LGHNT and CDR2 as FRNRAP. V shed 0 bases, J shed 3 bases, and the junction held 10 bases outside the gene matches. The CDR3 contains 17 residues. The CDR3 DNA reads TGTGCTAGTGGTTTGGTACGTTTTAGCGGGGAACGCTACGAGCAGTACTTC. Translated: CASGLVRFSGERYEQYF.

As DNA, the CDR3 is TGTGCCAGCAGTGATAGGGGGACTAGCGGGGGCACCGGGGAGCTGTTTTTT. Amino acid sequence: CASSDRGTSGGTGELFF. This rearrangement joins TRBV2 to TRBJ2-2, with 14 bases lining up with TRBD2. J was trimmed by 4 bases and V by 3 bases; bases with no gene match: 4. Germline CDR1 is SNHLY and CDR2 is FYNNEI. The CDR3 extends over 17 amino acids.

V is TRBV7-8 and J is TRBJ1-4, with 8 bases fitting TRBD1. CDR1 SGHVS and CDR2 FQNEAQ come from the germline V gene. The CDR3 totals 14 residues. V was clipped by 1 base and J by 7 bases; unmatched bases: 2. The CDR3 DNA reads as TGTGCCAGCAGCTTAGGGACAGGGATTGAAAAACTGTTTTTT. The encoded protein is CASSLGTGIEKLFF.

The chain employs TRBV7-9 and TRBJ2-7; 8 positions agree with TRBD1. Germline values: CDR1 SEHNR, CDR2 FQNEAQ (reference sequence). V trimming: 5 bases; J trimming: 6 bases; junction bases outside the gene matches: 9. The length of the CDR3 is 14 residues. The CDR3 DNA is TGTGCCAGCAGCACCGGGACAGGCCGCGGCGAGCAGTACTTC. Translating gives CASSTGTGRGEQYF.

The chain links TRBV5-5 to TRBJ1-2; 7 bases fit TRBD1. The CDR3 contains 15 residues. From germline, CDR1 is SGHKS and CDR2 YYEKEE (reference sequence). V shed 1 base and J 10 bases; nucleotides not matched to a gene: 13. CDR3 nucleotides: TGTGCCAGCAGCTTGAGTGTCGGGACAGCGCAGGACTACACCTTC. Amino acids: CASSLSVGTAQDYTF. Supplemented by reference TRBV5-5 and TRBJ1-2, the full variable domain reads DAGVTQSPTHLIKTRGQQVTLRCSPISGHKSVSWYQQVLGQGPQFIFQYYEKEERGRGNFPDRFSARQFPNYSSELNVNALLLGDSALYLCASSLSVGTAQDYTFGSGTRLTVV.

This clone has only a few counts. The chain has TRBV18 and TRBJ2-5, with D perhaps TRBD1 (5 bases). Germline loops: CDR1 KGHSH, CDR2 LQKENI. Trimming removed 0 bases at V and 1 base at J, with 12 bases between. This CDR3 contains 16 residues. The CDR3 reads CASSPPQGGSQETQYF. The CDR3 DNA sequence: TGTGCCAGCTCACCACCTCAGGGCGGATCCCAAGAGACCCAGTACTTC.

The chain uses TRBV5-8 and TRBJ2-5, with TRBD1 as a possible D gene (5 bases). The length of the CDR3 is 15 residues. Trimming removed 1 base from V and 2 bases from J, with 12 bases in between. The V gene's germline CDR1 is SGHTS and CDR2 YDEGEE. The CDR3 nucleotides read TGTGCCAGCAGCTTGCCAGCAGGGATGCAAGAGACCCAGTACTTC. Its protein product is CASSLPAGMQETQYF.

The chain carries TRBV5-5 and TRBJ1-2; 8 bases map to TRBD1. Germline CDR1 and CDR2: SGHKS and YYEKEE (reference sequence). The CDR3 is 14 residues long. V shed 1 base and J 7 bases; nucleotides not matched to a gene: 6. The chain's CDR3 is CASSLMGQESGYTF. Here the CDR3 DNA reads TGTGCCAGCAGCTTGATGGGACAGGAGTCTGGCTACACCTTC.

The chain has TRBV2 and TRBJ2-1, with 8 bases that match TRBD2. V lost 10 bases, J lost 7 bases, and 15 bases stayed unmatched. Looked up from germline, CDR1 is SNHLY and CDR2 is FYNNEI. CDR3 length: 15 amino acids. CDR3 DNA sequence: TGTGCCACCTCCGAGGGACTAGTCATGGGGAATGAGCAGTTCTTC. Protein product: CATSEGLVMGNEQFF.

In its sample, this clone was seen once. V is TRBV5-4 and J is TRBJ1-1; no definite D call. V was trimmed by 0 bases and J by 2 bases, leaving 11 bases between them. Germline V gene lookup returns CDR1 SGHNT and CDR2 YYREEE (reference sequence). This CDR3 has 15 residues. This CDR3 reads CASSLGASLNTEAFF. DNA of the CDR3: TGTGCCAGCAGCTTGGGGGCCTCTTTAAACACTGAAGCTTTCTTT.

The CDR3 region is CASSYPPALGAFF. The CDR3 region has the DNA TGTGCCAGCAGCTACCCTCCGGCCCTCGGGGCTTTCTTT. This rearrangement joins TRBV12-3 or TRBV12-4 to TRBJ1-1; D ambiguous. The CDR3 spans 13 residues. Deletions cut 6 bases from V and 11 bases from J, with 19 bases between.